The clone carrying this T cell receptor (beta chain) was recorded a few times. The target antigen is unknown. At one end, the junction sequence differs from germline, possibly due to a read error. MiXCR was run by TCRdb on the RT-PCR reads, yielding one entry per CDR3 protein. The table includes approximately 520,000 distinct CDR3 sequences, roughly 23% detected once. This sample is drawn from a study of response to subunit inactivated influenza vaccine. Study conclusions and caveats: Each seasonal flu vaccination may recruit only limited new T cells, authors suggested.

The CDR3 covers 17 residues. Germline CDR1 reads SGHVS; CDR2 reads FQNEAQ. This material consisted of CD4+ T cells sorted from PBMCs, taken 5 days after vaccination. The chain joins TRBV7-8 to TRBJ1-1; a possible D gene is TRBD1 (5 bases). This clonotype was obtained from a man aged 45-60 years who received an inactivated influenza vaccine. The CDR3 region is CASSLVRARGVNAEAFF. The CDR3 DNA is TGTGCCAGCAGCTTAGTCCGTGCGCGGGGCGTGAACGCTGAAGCTTTCTTT.